This TCR beta chain was retrieved from a study of T cell repertoires in MIS-A myocarditis. About this clone itself: This specimen includes other DNA sequences encoding the same CDR3.

Profiling relied on immunoSEQ multiplex PCR, and the TCRdb table lists in-frame clones only, not all of them. The sample lists some 10,000 clones, around 89% seen once, with 2% to 2.5% in the top ten. The CDR3 is 15 amino acids. Germline V gene sequence: CDR1 SGHVS, CDR2 FNYEAQ. V trimming: 3 bases; J trimming: 6 bases; junction bases outside the gene matches: 9. The chain has TRBV7-6 and TRBJ1-2, with 8 bases fitting TRBD1. This TCR derives from a man between 18 and 35 years old with fulminant myocarditis from multisystem inflammatory syndrome in adults (MIS-A) after COVID-19. The source material was thoracic lymph node tissue obtained at autopsy. Written as DNA, the CDR3 is TGTGCCAGCAGCTTCGACCAGGGGGCAGTGCATGGCTACACCTTC. Translation: CASSFDQGAVHGYTF.